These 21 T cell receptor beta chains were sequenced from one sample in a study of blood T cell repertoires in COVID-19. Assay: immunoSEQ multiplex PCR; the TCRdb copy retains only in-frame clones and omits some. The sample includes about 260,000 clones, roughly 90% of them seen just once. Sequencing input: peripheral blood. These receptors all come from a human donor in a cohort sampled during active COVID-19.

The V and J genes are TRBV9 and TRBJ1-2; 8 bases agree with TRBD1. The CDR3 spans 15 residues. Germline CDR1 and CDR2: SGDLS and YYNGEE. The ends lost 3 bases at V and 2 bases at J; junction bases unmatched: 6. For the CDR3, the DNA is TGTGCCAGCAGCGAATCCCGGGACAGGAACTATGGCTACACCTTC. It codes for CASSESRDRNYGYTF. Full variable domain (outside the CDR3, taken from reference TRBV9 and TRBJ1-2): DSGVTQTPKHLITATGQRVTLRCSPRSGDLSVYWYQQSLDQGLQFLIQYYNGEERAKGNILERFSAQQFPDLHSELNLSSLELGDSALYFCASSESRDRNYGYTFGSGTRLTVV.

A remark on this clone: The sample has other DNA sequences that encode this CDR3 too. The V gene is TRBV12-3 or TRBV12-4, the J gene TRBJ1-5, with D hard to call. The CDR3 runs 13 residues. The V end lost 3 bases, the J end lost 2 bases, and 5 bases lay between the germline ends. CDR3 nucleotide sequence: TGTGCCAGCAGTTTGCAGGGCAATCAGCCCCAGCATTTT. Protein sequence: CASSLQGNQPQHF.

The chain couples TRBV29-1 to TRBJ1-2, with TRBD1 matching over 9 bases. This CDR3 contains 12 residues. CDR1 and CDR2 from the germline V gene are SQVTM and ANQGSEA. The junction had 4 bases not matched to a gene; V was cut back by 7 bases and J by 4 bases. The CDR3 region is CSGTGQGYGYTF. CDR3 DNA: TGCAGCGGAACGGGACAGGGCTATGGCTACACCTTC. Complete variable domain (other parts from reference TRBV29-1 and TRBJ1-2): SAVISQKPSRDICQRGTSLTIQCQVDSQVTMMFWYRQQPGQSLTLIATANQGSEATYESGFVIDKFPISRPNLTFSTLTVSNMSPEDSSIYLCSGTGQGYGYTFGSGTRLTVV.

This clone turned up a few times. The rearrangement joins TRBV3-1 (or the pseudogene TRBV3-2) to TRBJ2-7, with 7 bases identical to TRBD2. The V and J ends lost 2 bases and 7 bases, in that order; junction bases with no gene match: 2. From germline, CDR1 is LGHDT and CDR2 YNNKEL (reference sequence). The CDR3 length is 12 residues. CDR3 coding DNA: TGTGCCAGCAGCCAATGGGGGGGAGAGCAGTACTTC. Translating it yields CASSQWGGEQYF.

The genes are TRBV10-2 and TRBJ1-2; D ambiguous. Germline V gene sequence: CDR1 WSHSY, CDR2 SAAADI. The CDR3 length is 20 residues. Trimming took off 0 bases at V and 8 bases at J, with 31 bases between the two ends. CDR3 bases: TGCGCCAGCAGTGAGTCCGGCAGGTCATTAGAGTTTTTGTCAGGATTAGGCTACACCTTC. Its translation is CASSESGRSLEFLSGLGYTF.

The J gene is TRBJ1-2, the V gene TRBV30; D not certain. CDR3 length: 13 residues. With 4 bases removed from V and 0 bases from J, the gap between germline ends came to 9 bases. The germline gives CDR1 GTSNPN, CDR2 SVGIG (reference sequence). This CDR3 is CAWTGVSNYGYTF. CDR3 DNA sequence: TGTGCCTGGACAGGTGTGTCTAACTATGGCTACACCTTC.

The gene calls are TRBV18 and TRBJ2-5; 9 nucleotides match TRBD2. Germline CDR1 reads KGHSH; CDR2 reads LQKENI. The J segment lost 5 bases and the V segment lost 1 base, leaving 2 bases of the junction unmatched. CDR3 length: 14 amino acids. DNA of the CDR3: TGTGCCAGCTCACCACGGGGACTAGCCGAGACCCAGTACTTC. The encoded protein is CASSPRGLAETQYF. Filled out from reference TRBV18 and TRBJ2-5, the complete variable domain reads NAGVMQNPRHLVRRRGQEARLRCSPMKGHSHVYWYRQLPEEGLKFMVYLQKENIIDESGMPKERFSAEFPKEGPSILRIQQVVRGDSAAYFCASSPRGLAETQYFGPGTRLLVL.

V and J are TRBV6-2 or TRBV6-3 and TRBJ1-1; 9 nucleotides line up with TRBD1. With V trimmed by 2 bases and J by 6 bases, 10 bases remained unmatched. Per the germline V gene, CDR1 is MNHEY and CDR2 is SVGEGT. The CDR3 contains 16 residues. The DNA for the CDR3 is TGTGCCAGCAGTTACCAAACAGGGGGCATTAGACCTGAAGCTTTCTTT. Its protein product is CASSYQTGGIRPEAFF.

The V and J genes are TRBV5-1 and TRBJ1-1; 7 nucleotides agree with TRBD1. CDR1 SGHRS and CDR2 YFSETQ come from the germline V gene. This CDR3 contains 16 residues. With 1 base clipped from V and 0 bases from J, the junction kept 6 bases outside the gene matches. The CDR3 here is CASSLLDTGVNTEAFF. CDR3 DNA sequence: TGCGCCAGCAGCTTGCTCGATACAGGGGTGAACACTGAAGCTTTCTTT. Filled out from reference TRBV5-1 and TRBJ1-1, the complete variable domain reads KAGVTQTPRYLIKTRGQQVTLSCSPISGHRSVSWYQQTPGQGLQFLFEYFSETQRNKGNFPGRFSGRQFSNSRSEMNVSTLELGDSALYLCASSLLDTGVNTEAFFGQGTRLTVV.

CDR3 DNA: TGTGCCAGCAGCTCTAGCGGGAGCGGCGGTGAGCAGTTCTTC. It encodes CASSSSGSGGEQFF. The chain employs TRBV28 and TRBJ2-1, with TRBD2 matching over 10 bases. Trimming cost V 6 bases and J 9 bases; bases outside gene matches: 8. Germline V gene data show CDR1 as MDHEN and CDR2 as SYDVKM. The CDR3 totals 14 residues.

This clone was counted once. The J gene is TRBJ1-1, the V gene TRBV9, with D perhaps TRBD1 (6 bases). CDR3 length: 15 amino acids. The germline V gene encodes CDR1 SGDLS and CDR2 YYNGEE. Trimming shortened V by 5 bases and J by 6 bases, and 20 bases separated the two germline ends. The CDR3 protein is CASSRRPRGEAEAFF. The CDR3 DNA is TGTGCCAGCAGTCGACGACCCAGGGGAGAGGCTGAAGCTTTCTTT.

CDR3 DNA: TGCGCCAGCAGTTCTCGGACAGGGCCCAACACTGAAGCTTTCTTT. Amino acid sequence: CASSSRTGPNTEAFF. This rearrangement joins TRBV5-1 to TRBJ1-1, with 8 bases aligning to TRBD1. CDR3 length: 15 residues. The J segment lost 2 bases and the V segment lost 5 bases, leaving 8 bases of the junction unmatched. Germline lookup yields CDR1 SGHRS and CDR2 YFSETQ.

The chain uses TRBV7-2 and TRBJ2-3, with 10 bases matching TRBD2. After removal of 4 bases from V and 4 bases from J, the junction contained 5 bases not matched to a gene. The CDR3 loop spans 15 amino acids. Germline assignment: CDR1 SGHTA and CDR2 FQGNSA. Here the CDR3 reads CASSSTSGYADTQYF. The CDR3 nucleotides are TGTGCCAGCAGCTCGACTAGCGGGTACGCAGATACGCAGTATTTT.

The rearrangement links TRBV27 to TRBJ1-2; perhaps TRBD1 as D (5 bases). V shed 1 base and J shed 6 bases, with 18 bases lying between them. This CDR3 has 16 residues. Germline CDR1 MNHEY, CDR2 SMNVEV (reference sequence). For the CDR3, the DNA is TGTGCCAGCAGTTTATTTGCAGGGCAGGCCCCTAATGGCTACACCTTC. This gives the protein CASSLFAGQAPNGYTF.

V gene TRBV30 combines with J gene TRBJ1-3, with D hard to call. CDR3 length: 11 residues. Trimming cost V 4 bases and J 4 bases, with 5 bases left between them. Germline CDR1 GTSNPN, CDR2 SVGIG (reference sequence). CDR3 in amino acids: CAWTGGNTIYF. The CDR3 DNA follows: TGTGCCTGGACAGGCGGAAACACCATATATTTT.

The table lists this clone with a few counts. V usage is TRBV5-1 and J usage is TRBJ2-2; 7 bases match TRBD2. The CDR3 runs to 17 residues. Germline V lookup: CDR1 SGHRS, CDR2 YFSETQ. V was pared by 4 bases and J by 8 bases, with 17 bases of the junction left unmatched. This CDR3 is CASSVRGLTVMEGELFF. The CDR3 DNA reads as TGCGCCAGCAGCGTTCGGGGACTAACCGTCATGGAGGGGGAGCTGTTTTTT.

The CDR3 is CSAPGLGTQYF. Here the CDR3 DNA reads TGCAGTGCTCCCGGACTAGGAACGCAGTATTTT. This sequence joins TRBV20-1 and TRBJ2-3, with 7 bases aligning to TRBD2. The CDR3 length is 11 residues. V dropped 5 bases and J dropped 9; count of bases not matched to a gene: 5. Germline CDR1 reads DFQATT; CDR2 reads SNEGSKA (reference sequence).

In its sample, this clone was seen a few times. Here the CDR3 DNA reads TGTGCCAGCAGTTACTCGGGCAGCAATCAGCCCCAGCATTTT. This translates into CASSYSGSNQPQHF. This sequence joins TRBV6-6 and TRBJ1-5; no clear D gene. Trimming left V 0 bases short and J 1 base short, with 4 bases between. Germline-derived CDR1 and CDR2 are MNHNY and SVGAGI (reference sequence). The CDR3 runs 14 residues.

This CDR3 reads CASSPGQGVDYYGYTF. CDR3 sequence (DNA): TGTGCCAGCTCACCTGGACAGGGGGTCGATTACTATGGCTACACCTTC. The chain has TRBV18 and TRBJ1-2; TRBD1 matches 10 bases. The V and J ends lost 3 bases and 3 bases, in that order; junction bases with no gene match: 7. CDR1 is KGHSH, CDR2 LQKENI, per germline. The CDR3 length is 16 residues.

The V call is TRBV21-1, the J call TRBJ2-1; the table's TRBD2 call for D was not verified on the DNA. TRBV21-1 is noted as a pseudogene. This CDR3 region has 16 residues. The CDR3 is CASSKLAGPLYNEQFF. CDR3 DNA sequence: TGTGCCAGCAGTAAACTAGCGGGACCCCTCTACAATGAGCAGTTCTTC.

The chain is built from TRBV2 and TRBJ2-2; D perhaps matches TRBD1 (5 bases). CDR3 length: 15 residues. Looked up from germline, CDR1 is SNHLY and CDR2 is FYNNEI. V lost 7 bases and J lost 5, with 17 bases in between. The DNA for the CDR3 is TGTGCCAGCATGTCTCAGGGAATCAGTACCGGGGAGCTGTTTTTT. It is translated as CASMSQGISTGELFF.